This section outlines one T cell receptor (beta chain) sequence together with its context. This sample is drawn from a study of blood T cell repertoires in COVID-19. Study in general: The United States, Italy and Spain supplied acute and convalescent COVID-19 samples. T cells, B-cell-depleted T cells, or PBMCs provided the cDNA or gDNA that served as material.

As processed by the authors: Counts of nucleated cells, estimated from reference gene primer amplification, were obtained. TCRdb's copy holds only in-frame clones and misses some; the assay was immunoSEQ multiplex PCR. V and J calls and clone size are copied from that table; D and trimming were computed from the DNA. The sample contains 250,000 or so clones, approximately 82% of which appear only once. Per the germline V gene, CDR1 is SEHNR and CDR2 is FQNEAQ (reference sequence). This CDR3 has 14 amino acids. V was cut by 8 bases and J by 2 bases, with 15 bases left in between. Sequencing used peripheral blood. The source is a man aged 25-40 years who had recovered from COVID-19. The rearrangement links TRBV7-9 to TRBJ1-1; the D is unclear. The CDR3, as DNA: TGTGCCAGCTTCCCCCTAGGAGTAAACACTGAAGCTTTCTTT. Translating gives CASFPLGVNTEAFF.